Presented here are 25 T cell receptor beta chains from one specimen sequenced in a study of cytomegalovirus exposure and HLA in healthy donors. The study ran its PCR with 60 Vbeta and 13 Jbeta primers. The protocol was immunoSEQ multiplex PCR, while the TCRdb copy is restricted to in-frame clones and leaves out a portion. The sample shows more than 200,000 clones, 60% to 80% of them seen only once. The specimen sequenced was PBMCs. These receptors came from a male donor in good health and CMV-seronegative.

This clone was counted a single time. This chain uses TRBV5-4 with TRBJ2-7; D may be TRBD2 (5 bases). The germline gives CDR1 SGHNT, CDR2 YYREEE (reference sequence). Between the trimmed V and J ends, which lost 4 bases and 3 bases, there was a span of 11 bases. The CDR3 contains 13 residues. CDR3 loop: CASSARGFYEQYF. CDR3 bases: TGTGCCAGCAGCGCCCGAGGGTTCTACGAGCAGTACTTC. Combining the CDR3 with reference TRBV5-4 and TRBJ2-7 gives the whole variable domain ETGVTQSPTHLIKTRGQQVTLRCSSQSGHNTVSWYQQALGQGPQFIFQYYREEENGRGNFPPRFSGLQFPNYSSELNVNALELDDSALYLCASSARGFYEQYFGPGTRLTVT.

V usage is TRBV7-6 and J usage is TRBJ1-1; 9 bases agree with TRBD1. The CDR3 covers 16 residues. Trimming took 1 base from V and 4 from J; bases not matched to a gene: 7. Germline CDR1 SGHVS, CDR2 FNYEAQ. The CDR3 is CASSLEQGARGTEAFF. The CDR3 DNA sequence: TGTGCCAGCAGCTTAGAACAGGGGGCGCGGGGCACTGAAGCTTTCTTT.

This clone has just one count. The rearrangement joins TRBV18 to TRBJ1-1; a weak D match, TRBD1 (6 bases). V gave up 3 bases and J gave up 0 bases, with 17 bases separating them. Per germline, CDR1 KGHSH and CDR2 LQKENI. The CDR3 runs 17 residues. Written as DNA, the CDR3 is TGTGCCAGCTCACCCCTCGGGGCCAGGGGAATGAACACTGAAGCTTTCTTT. This sequence encodes CASSPLGARGMNTEAFF.

Only one count was recorded for this clone. V gene TRBV4-3 combines with J gene TRBJ1-4; 10 positions match TRBD1. Germline CDR1 and CDR2: LGHNA and YSLEER. V trimming: 3 bases; J trimming: 7 bases; junction bases outside the gene matches: 2. The length of the CDR3 is 14 residues. As DNA, the CDR3 is TGCGCCAGCAGCCACCGGGACAGGGGTGAAAAACTGTTTTTT. Encoded protein: CASSHRDRGEKLFF.

V and J are TRBV28 and TRBJ2-7; 9 positions match TRBD1. The CDR3 length is 14 residues. With V trimmed by 11 bases and J by 6 bases, 14 bases remained unmatched. The germline V gene encodes CDR1 MDHEN and CDR2 SYDVKM. Here the CDR3 DNA reads TGTGCCTGCAACAGGGGGCGTTCGTCCGGCGAGCAGTACTTC. It specifies CACNRGRSSGEQYF.

This clone has more than one count but fewer than ten. The genes are TRBV10-1 and TRBJ1-2; D perhaps matches TRBD1 (6 bases). This CDR3 is 14 amino acids long. Looked up from germline, CDR1 is WNHNN and CDR2 is SYGVQD (reference sequence). V was pared by 6 bases and J by 4 bases, with 15 bases between. In DNA, the CDR3 is TGCGCCAGCAGCCCACCAGGGGCCGTCTATGGCTACACCTTC. Its translation: CASSPPGAVYGYTF.

This sequence joins TRBV7-3 and TRBJ2-1; D not resolved. V was cut by 4 bases and J by 3 bases, with 10 bases left in between. This CDR3 has 14 amino acids. Per the germline V gene, CDR1 is SGHTA and CDR2 is FQGTGA. The CDR3, as DNA: TGTGCCAGCAGCTGGCACAGAAACTACAATGAGCAGTTCTTC. Protein sequence: CASSWHRNYNEQFF.

This sequence joins TRBV7-9 and TRBJ2-1; TRBD2 matches at 7 bases. The CDR3 runs to 14 residues. Germline V CDR1 and CDR2: SEHNR, FQNEAQ (reference sequence). With 5 bases clipped from V and 10 bases from J, the junction kept 11 bases outside the gene matches. The CDR3 sequence: CASSPNLGGLEQFF. DNA for the CDR3: TGTGCCAGCAGCCCAAACTTGGGGGGGTTGGAGCAGTTCTTC.

The rearrangement uses TRBV28 and TRBJ1-2; D gene ambiguous. Between the trimmed V and J ends, which lost 5 bases and 8 bases, there was a span of 9 bases. CDR1 MDHEN and CDR2 SYDVKM come from the germline V gene. The CDR3 runs 11 residues. CDR3 in DNA: TGTGCCAGCAGTCCCAGTAACGGCTACACCTTC. Its translation is CASSPSNGYTF.

About this clone itself: A read error may account for a junction end that differs from germline. The chain combines TRBV29-1 with TRBJ1-1; no definite D call. The CDR3 extends over 11 amino acids. Germline assignment: CDR1 SQVTM and CDR2 ANQGSEA. This CDR3 is CGVELNTEAFF. The CDR3 nucleotides are TGCGGCGTTGAACTTAACACTGAAGCTTTCTTT. The full variable domain, its missing parts supplied by reference TRBV29-1 and TRBJ1-1, is SAVISQKPSRDICQRGTSLTIQCQVDSQVTMMFWYRQQPGQSLTLIATANQGSEATYESGFVIDKFPISRPNLTFSTLTVSNMSPEDSSIYLCGVELNTEAFFGQGTRLTVV.

This clone was seen a single time. This rearrangement joins TRBV9 to TRBJ1-1; 8 bases map to TRBD1. V gave up 4 bases and J gave up 5 bases; unmatched junction bases: 7. Per germline, CDR1 SGDLS and CDR2 YYNGEE. The CDR3 has 14 residues. In nucleotides, the CDR3 is TGTGCCAGCAGCTCCTCAGGGGGCGGGACTGAAGCTTTCTTT. The encoded protein is CASSSSGGGTEAFF.

This chain links TRBV7-3 with TRBJ2-2, with TRBD2 as a possible D gene (6 bases). V lost 2 bases to trimming and J lost 4 bases, with 11 bases between them. The CDR3 has 15 amino acids. The germline V gene encodes CDR1 SGHTA and CDR2 FQGTGA. CDR3 sequence: CASSLPLARTGELFF. The DNA of the CDR3 is TGTGCCAGCAGCTTACCGCTAGCGCGCACCGGGGAGCTGTTTTTT.

The chain combines TRBV29-1 with TRBJ1-4, with a tentative D call TRBD1 (6 bases). There are 13 residues in the CDR3. Germline loops: CDR1 SQVTM, CDR2 ANQGSEA. V was cut by 7 bases and J by 6 bases, with 15 bases left in between. This chain's CDR3 is CSAGGGGDEKLFF. Here the CDR3 DNA reads TGCAGCGCTGGAGGGGGGGGAGATGAAAAACTGTTTTTT.

The chain links TRBV2 to TRBJ2-3; no reliable D call. From germline, CDR1 is SNHLY and CDR2 FYNNEI. Trimming removed 2 bases from V and 1 base from J, with 4 bases in between. The CDR3 spans 13 residues. The CDR3 DNA reads as TGTGCCAGCAGTGAACAGGGCACAGATACGCAGTATTTT. Translation gives CASSEQGTDTQYF.

This clone appeared once. The chain employs TRBV27 and TRBJ1-1, with a weak D call TRBD1 (6 bases). Germline V gives CDR1 MNHEY, CDR2 SMNVEV (reference sequence). The V and J ends lost 5 bases and 6 bases respectively, with 22 bases between them. The CDR3 loop spans 16 amino acids. The CDR3 DNA reads TGTGCCAGCAGTCCTGGGACACTACCTGGAGGCGCTGAAGCTTTCTTT. This gives the protein CASSPGTLPGGAEAFF.

The J gene is TRBJ2-1, the V gene TRBV7-8; the match to TRBD2 covers 13 bases. Unmatched junction bases numbered 7, after V lost 5 bases and J lost 6 bases. CDR3 length: 16 amino acids. CDR1 SGHVS and CDR2 FQNEAQ come from the germline V gene. The CDR3 DNA reads TGTGCCAGCAGCGTGGGACGGACTAGCGGGAGCAATGAGCAGTTCTTC. It translates to CASSVGRTSGSNEQFF.

The V gene is TRBV7-2, the J gene TRBJ1-5, with a weak D call TRBD1 (5 bases). Trimming took 3 bases from V and 9 from J, leaving 12 bases between them. Per germline, CDR1 SGHTA and CDR2 FQGNSA. This CDR3 spans 13 amino acids. CDR3 in DNA: TGTGCCAGCAGCTTTGACAGTTCGTTGCCCCAGCATTTT. Translated, it gives CASSFDSSLPQHF.

This chain links TRBV30 with TRBJ1-1; a weak D match, TRBD1 (5 bases). Germline V gene sequence: CDR1 GTSNPN, CDR2 SVGIG (reference sequence). The V and J ends lost 7 bases and 3 bases respectively, with 12 bases between them. The CDR3 spans 12 residues. CDR3 nucleotides: TGTGCCTACTCGGGAGGGGACACTGAAGCTTTCTTT. Protein: CAYSGGDTEAFF.

This clone occurred a few times. V and J are TRBV5-4 and TRBJ1-2; tentative D call: TRBD1 (5 bases). The length of the CDR3 is 13 residues. The V and J ends lost 4 bases and 5 bases respectively, with 12 bases between them. Germline CDR1 and CDR2: SGHNT and YYREEE (reference sequence). The CDR3 loop reads CASSTFRGYGYTF. The CDR3 DNA reads TGTGCCAGCAGCACGTTCCGGGGGTATGGCTACACCTTC.

This clone was seen only a few times. The chain links TRBV5-6 to TRBJ1-5; the D is unclear. The V gene lost 0 bases and the J gene lost 5 bases, with 6 bases spanning the gap. The length of the CDR3 is 13 residues. Germline values: CDR1 SGHDT, CDR2 YYEEEE. CDR3 in amino acids: CASSLGPDQPQHF. The CDR3 DNA sequence: TGTGCCAGCAGCTTGGGCCCAGATCAGCCCCAGCATTTT.

The chain is built from TRBV11-2 and TRBJ2-2; 11 bases line up with TRBD2. The CDR3 covers 14 residues. V was clipped by 8 bases and J by 3 bases; unmatched bases: 2. Germline V gene lookup returns CDR1 SGHAT and CDR2 FQNNGV. CDR3 nucleotide sequence: TGTGCCAGCGATAGCGGGAGGGACACCGGGGAGCTGTTTTTT. This gives the protein CASDSGRDTGELFF.

The rearrangement links TRBV6-5 to TRBJ2-5, with D perhaps matching TRBD2 (6 bases). Germline V gene lookup returns CDR1 MNHEY and CDR2 SVGAGI. CDR3 length: 14 amino acids. V was shortened by 0 bases and J by 4 bases, with 9 bases between the two germline ends. CDR3 loop: CASSYSAGLETQYF. As DNA, the CDR3 is TGTGCCAGCAGTTACTCCGCGGGACTAGAGACCCAGTACTTC.

This clone was counted a single time. The rearrangement joins TRBV4-3 to TRBJ2-2; a possible D gene is TRBD2 (6 bases). In germline, CDR1 is LGHNA, CDR2 YSLEER. The CDR3 sequence is 16 residues long. V was trimmed by 0 bases and J by 4 bases, leaving 12 bases between them. The CDR3 nucleotides are TGCGCCAGCAGCCAAGAACGGAGGGGACGCACCGGGGAGCTGTTTTTT. It specifies CASSQERRGRTGELFF.

This clone is a singleton in its sample. CDR3 amino acids: CASSILYNEQFF. In nucleotides, the CDR3 is TGTGCCAGTAGTATCCTATACAATGAGCAGTTCTTC. The chain recombines TRBV19 with TRBJ2-1; D is unclear. V lost 3 bases and J 4 bases, leaving 4 bases between the germline ends. Germline V gene lookup returns CDR1 LNHDA and CDR2 SQIVND (reference sequence). The CDR3 totals 12 residues.

V gene TRBV5-6 combines with J gene TRBJ2-5, with 10 bases fitting TRBD1. With V trimmed by 4 bases and J by 5 bases, 5 bases remained unmatched. CDR3 length equals 14 residues. CDR1 is SGHDT, CDR2 YYEEEE, per germline. CDR3 in DNA: TGTGCCAGCAGCCCTCTGACAGGGGGCGAGACCCAGTACTTC. It specifies CASSPLTGGETQYF. The full variable domain, with the rest looked up from reference TRBV5-6 and TRBJ2-5, is DAGVTQSPTHLIKTRGQQVTLRCSPKSGHDTVSWYQQALGQGPQFIFQYYEEEERQRGNFPDRFSGHQFPNYSSELNVNALLLGDSALYLCASSPLTGGETQYFGPGTRLLVL.